The 25 T cell receptor beta chains given below trace back to one sample, sequenced in a study of blood T cell repertoires in COVID-19. Here immunoSEQ multiplex PCR was the method, and the copy in TCRdb shows in-frame clones only, minus some. The sample carries 130,000 to 150,000 clones, 88% recorded once. Source material: PBMCs or T cells enriched from blood (not recorded which). These receptors all stem from a woman aged 25 to 39 with acute COVID-19.

V is TRBV7-6 and J is TRBJ1-4; D may be TRBD1 (6 bases). The V end lost 2 bases, the J end lost 5 bases, and 12 bases lay between the germline ends. Germline CDR1 and CDR2: SGHVS and FNYEAQ. This CDR3 has 15 amino acids. CDR3 in DNA: TGTGCCAGCAGCTTATCTGGGGGCAAGAATGAAAAACTGTTTTTT. Translating it yields CASSLSGGKNEKLFF. Full variable domain (remainder filled in from reference TRBV7-6 and TRBJ1-4): GAGVSQSPRYKVTKRGQDVALRCDPISGHVSLYWYRQALGQGPEFLTYFNYEAQQDKSGLPNDRFSAERPEGSISTLTIQRTEQRDSAMYRCASSLSGGKNEKLFFGSGTQLSVL.

This chain uses TRBV3-1 (or the pseudogene TRBV3-2) with TRBJ1-4; no reliable D call. Germline V lookup: CDR1 LGHDT, CDR2 YNNKEL (reference sequence). With 1 base removed from V and 0 bases from J, the gap between germline ends came to 6 bases. This CDR3 region has 15 residues. CDR3 sequence (DNA): TGTGCCAGCAGCCAAGCACAGACAACTAATGAAAAACTGTTTTTT. Translating gives CASSQAQTTNEKLFF.

The rearrangement joins TRBV27 to TRBJ2-5, with a possible D match to TRBD2 (6 bases). V shed 11 bases and J shed 3 bases, with 16 bases lying between them. This CDR3 comprises 13 residues. The germline gives CDR1 MNHEY, CDR2 SMNVEV (reference sequence). In DNA, the CDR3 is TGTGCCGCCGGGAAGCGGGCGAAAGAGACCCAGTACTTC. Its protein product is CAAGKRAKETQYF.

This clone was detected only a few times. This chain links TRBV7-3 with TRBJ2-2, with 7 bases that match TRBD2. The CDR3 length is 19 residues. J was trimmed by 1 base and V by 0 bases; bases with no gene match: 11. Germline V lookup: CDR1 SGHTA, CDR2 FQGTGA. For the CDR3, the DNA is TGTGCCAGCAGCTTAACGGTTACAGGCCCTAGCGGGAACACCGGGGAGCTGTTTTTT. This translates into CASSLTVTGPSGNTGELFF.

This clone appeared a single time. V usage is TRBV19 and J usage is TRBJ1-2, with D perhaps matching TRBD1 (5 bases). This CDR3 is built from 14 residues. The germline CDR1 and CDR2 sequences are LNHDA and SQIVND (reference sequence). The V end was cut by 2 bases, the J end by 4 bases, with 11 bases between. The CDR3 coding sequence is TGTGCCAGTAGTATAAAGGGGAACTTCTATGGCTACACCTTC. Amino acids: CASSIKGNFYGYTF.

The chain uses TRBV6-8 and TRBJ2-7; 10 nucleotides align to TRBD2. Germline CDR1 is MNHGY and CDR2 is SAAAGT. The CDR3 runs to 19 residues. V lost 7 bases, J lost 6 bases, and 24 bases stayed unmatched. The CDR3 sequence: CASTKTEGTSAYEDFEQYF. The DNA for the CDR3 is TGTGCCAGCACGAAAACCGAGGGGACTAGCGCTTATGAGGACTTCGAGCAGTACTTC.

The J gene is TRBJ2-7, the V gene TRBV10-2; weak D call: TRBD2 (5 bases). The V gene lost 8 bases and the J gene lost 7 bases, with 18 bases spanning the gap. CDR1 and CDR2 from the germline V gene are WSHSY and SAAADI. The CDR3 covers 13 residues. CDR3 residues: CASHEAGRDEQYF. For the CDR3, the DNA is TGCGCCAGCCACGAGGCCGGACGGGATGAGCAGTACTTC.

The V gene is TRBV28, the J gene TRBJ2-5; perhaps TRBD1 as D (5 bases). V was pared by 6 bases and J by 2 bases, with 19 bases between. CDR1 and CDR2 (germline): MDHEN, SYDVKM. The CDR3 loop spans 16 amino acids. Here the CDR3 reads CASRPRFQGNQETQYF. The CDR3, as DNA: TGTGCCAGCAGACCCAGATTTCAGGGAAATCAAGAGACCCAGTACTTC.

This clone has a single count. J is TRBJ2-7 and V is TRBV9; the D gene is possibly TRBD2 (6 bases). The CDR3 runs 15 residues. V was pared by 5 bases and J by 0 bases, with 15 bases between. Looked up from germline, CDR1 is SGDLS and CDR2 is YYNGEE. The CDR3 DNA is TGTGCCAGCAGTGCATTCGGAGGGCCCTCCTACGAGCAGTACTTC. Its protein is CASSAFGGPSYEQYF.

The chain is built from TRBV9 and TRBJ1-2; the match to TRBD1 covers 12 bases. In germline, CDR1 is SGDLS, CDR2 YYNGEE. The CDR3 sequence is 16 residues long. V lost 5 bases and J lost 8; bases outside the gene matches: 13. As DNA, the CDR3 is TGTGCCAGCAGTGAAATGGGCGGGACAGGGGGCCGGGGCTACACCTTC. Amino acid sequence: CASSEMGGTGGRGYTF. The full variable domain, in which reference TRBV9 and TRBJ1-2 provide the parts outside the CDR3, is DSGVTQTPKHLITATGQRVTLRCSPRSGDLSVYWYQQSLDQGLQFLIQYYNGEERAKGNILERFSAQQFPDLHSELNLSSLELGDSALYFCASSEMGGTGGRGYTFGSGTRLTVV.

The gene calls are TRBV28 and TRBJ2-7; unclear D gene. V was cut by 3 bases and J by 3 bases, with 3 bases left in between. In germline, CDR1 is MDHEN, CDR2 SYDVKM. The CDR3 covers 11 residues. In nucleotides, the CDR3 is TGTGCCAGCAGTTTCAACTACGAGCAGTACTTC. Its protein is CASSFNYEQYF.

This clone was seen just once. The V call is TRBV19, the J call TRBJ2-1; possible D gene TRBD2, 5 bases. The CDR3 is 14 residues long. Trimming took off 2 bases at V and 1 base at J, with 6 bases between the two ends. From germline, CDR1 is LNHDA and CDR2 SQIVND (reference sequence). The CDR3 nucleotides are TGTGCCAGTAGTATACCGGGGTCCTACAATGAGCAGTTCTTC. Translated: CASSIPGSYNEQFF.

The gene calls are TRBV9 and TRBJ1-2, with D maybe TRBD1 (6 bases). Trimming pared 7 bases from V and 4 bases from J, leaving 17 bases between. The CDR3 is made up of 14 amino acids. Per germline, CDR1 SGDLS and CDR2 YYNGEE. The CDR3 sequence is CASAVAGQSYGYTF. The CDR3 nucleotides are TGTGCCAGCGCCGTGGCAGGACAGTCCTATGGCTACACCTTC.

The chain carries TRBV30 and TRBJ2-5; 12 bases map to TRBD2. In germline, CDR1 is GTSNPN, CDR2 SVGIG (reference sequence). The CDR3 runs to 14 residues. Germline trimming cut 2 bases from V and 3 bases from J; bases unmatched to any gene: 1. The CDR3 region is CAWSRLAGEETQYF. For the CDR3, the DNA is TGTGCCTGGAGTCGACTAGCGGGAGAAGAGACCCAGTACTTC.

The J gene is TRBJ1-5, the V gene TRBV28, with TRBD1 as a possible D gene (5 bases). The CDR3 is 14 residues long. Deletions cut 3 bases from V and 7 bases from J, with 13 bases between. Looked up from germline, CDR1 is MDHEN and CDR2 is SYDVKM. The CDR3 DNA follows: TGTGCCAGCAGTTTTTGGGCAGGGAAACAGCCCCAGCATTTT. It encodes CASSFWAGKQPQHF. The variable domain in full, with the rest retrieved from reference TRBV28 and TRBJ1-5, is DVKVTQSSRYLVKRTGEKVFLECVQDMDHENMFWYRQDPGLGLRLIYFSYDVKMKEKGDIPEGYSVSREKKERFSLILESASTNQTSMYLCASSFWAGKQPQHFGDGTRLSIL.

The genes are TRBV5-1 and TRBJ2-1; the match to TRBD1 covers 11 bases. Trimming removed 4 bases from V and 5 bases from J; junction bases left unmatched: 11. Germline V gene sequence: CDR1 SGHRS, CDR2 YFSETQ. The CDR3 is 17 amino acids. CDR3 loop: CASSPRGGTGGNNEQFF. The DNA of the CDR3 is TGCGCCAGCAGCCCCCGAGGGGGGACAGGGGGGAACAATGAGCAGTTCTTC.

The J gene is TRBJ1-2, the V gene TRBV28; 9 positions agree with TRBD1. Germline-derived CDR1 and CDR2 are MDHEN and SYDVKM. Trimming at V came to 3 bases and at J to 8 bases, leaving 10 bases not matched to a gene. This CDR3 has 15 amino acids. In nucleotides, the CDR3 is TGTGCCAGCAGTTTGACCGGGACAGGGATTGGCGGCTACACCTTC. It is translated as CASSLTGTGIGGYTF.

The chain links TRBV28 to TRBJ1-4; D is unresolved. Germline CDR1 MDHEN, CDR2 SYDVKM. V was clipped by 4 bases and J by 5 bases, with 14 bases between them. This CDR3 has 15 residues. CDR3 in DNA: TGTGCCAGCAGTTCGTATACCGGGTTCAATGAAAAACTGTTTTTT. Translating gives CASSSYTGFNEKLFF.

CDR3 protein: CASSPKAGSNSGANVLTF. For the CDR3, the DNA is TGTGCCAGCAGCCCTAAGGCAGGAAGTAACTCTGGGGCCAACGTCCTGACTTTC. The chain uses TRBV13 and TRBJ2-6, with unresolved D. Germline V gene sequence: CDR1 PRHDT, CDR2 FYEKMQ (reference sequence). CDR3 size: 18 residues. V dropped 5 bases and J dropped 0 bases, with 17 bases sitting between them.

The chain recombines TRBV29-1 with TRBJ1-2, with 10 bases aligning to TRBD1. The CDR3 totals 13 residues. Trimming took 7 bases from V and 4 from J; bases not matched to a gene: 6. The V gene's germline CDR1 is SQVTM and CDR2 ANQGSEA. Written as DNA, the CDR3 is TGCAGCGCCGGGACAGGGGAGGGCTATGGCTACACCTTC. Translating gives CSAGTGEGYGYTF. The full variable domain, rest sourced from reference TRBV29-1 and TRBJ1-2, is SAVISQKPSRDICQRGTSLTIQCQVDSQVTMMFWYRQQPGQSLTLIATANQGSEATYESGFVIDKFPISRPNLTFSTLTVSNMSPEDSSIYLCSAGTGEGYGYTFGSGTRLTVV.

This clone appeared a few times. The chain recombines TRBV5-4 with TRBJ1-3, with 7 bases matching TRBD1. The ends lost 4 bases at V and 0 bases at J; junction bases unmatched: 7. The germline gives CDR1 SGHNT, CDR2 YYREEE (reference sequence). CDR3 length equals 16 residues. CDR3 nucleotide sequence: TGTGCCAGCAGCACGCCGACAGGGAGCTCTGGAAACACCATATATTTT. This encodes CASSTPTGSSGNTIYF.

The genes are TRBV5-1 and TRBJ2-3, with TRBD1 identical over 8 bases. The CDR3 loop spans 16 amino acids. Germline V gene lookup returns CDR1 SGHRS and CDR2 YFSETQ. V dropped 4 bases and J dropped 6; count of bases not matched to a gene: 13. CDR3 sequence: CASSRGQVVYRDTQYF. The DNA for the CDR3 is TGCGCCAGCAGCCGGGGACAGGTGGTTTATCGGGATACGCAGTATTTT.

This chain uses TRBV28 with TRBJ1-5, with D maybe TRBD1 (6 bases). Between the trimmed V and J ends, which lost 6 bases and 2 bases, there was a span of 23 bases. The CDR3 runs to 18 residues. Germline CDR1 MDHEN, CDR2 SYDVKM. The CDR3 loop is CASSLIGLQGGGNQPQHF. The DNA of the CDR3 is TGTGCCAGCAGCCTAATCGGACTACAGGGAGGGGGCAATCAGCCCCAGCATTTT.

The table lists this clone with a few counts. The chain joins TRBV6-2 or TRBV6-3 to TRBJ2-3, with D maybe TRBD2 (5 bases). The germline V gene has CDR1 MNHEY and CDR2 SVGEGT. The length of the CDR3 is 16 residues. The V end was cut by 3 bases, the J end by 2 bases, with 15 bases between. DNA for the CDR3: TGTGCCAGCAGTTATGAAGCGGCCGGGGTCACAGATACGCAGTATTTT. Translation gives CASSYEAAGVTDTQYF.

The chain combines TRBV18 with TRBJ1-3; D gene uncertain. Trimming pared 6 bases from V and 0 bases from J, leaving 9 bases between. CDR1 KGHSH and CDR2 LQKENI come from the germline V gene. CDR3 size: 14 residues. Here the CDR3 reads CASSPDSSGNTIYF. The DNA for the CDR3 is TGTGCCAGCTCGCCCGATAGCTCTGGAAACACCATATATTTT.